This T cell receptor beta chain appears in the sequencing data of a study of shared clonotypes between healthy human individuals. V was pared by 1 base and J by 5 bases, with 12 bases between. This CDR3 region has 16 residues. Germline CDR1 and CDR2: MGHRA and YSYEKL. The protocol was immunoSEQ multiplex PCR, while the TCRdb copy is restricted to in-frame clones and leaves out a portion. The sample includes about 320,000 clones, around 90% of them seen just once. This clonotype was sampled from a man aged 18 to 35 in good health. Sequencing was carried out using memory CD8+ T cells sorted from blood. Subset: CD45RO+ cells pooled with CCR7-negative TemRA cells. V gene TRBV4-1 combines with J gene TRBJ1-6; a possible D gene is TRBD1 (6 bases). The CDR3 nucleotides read TGCGCCAGCAGCCAAGCTACAGGGTCCCATAATTCACCCCTCCACTTT. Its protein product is CASSQATGSHNSPLHF.